This paragraph reports one T cell receptor beta chain. Participants came from about 24 US areas, aged roughly 18 to 89 years. Each participant's cohort was designated according to participant-reported clinical history. TCRdb's table, derived via immunoSEQ multiplex PCR, lists solely in-frame clones and lacks some. This table holds fewer than 350,000 clones, 70% to 90% found once. The source of the sample is a study of blood T cell repertoires in COVID-19. In the study overall: Acute and convalescent COVID-19 samples came from the United States, Italy and Spain. In each case, the material was cDNA or gDNA derived from T cells, B-cell-depleted T cells, or PBMCs.

The sequenced material came from PBMCs or T cells enriched from blood (not recorded which). This TCR came from a woman aged 40 to 50 who had recovered from COVID-19.

CDR3: CASSQEVRGTEAFF. For the CDR3, the DNA is TGCGCCAGCAGCCAAGAAGTACGAGGGACTGAAGCTTTCTTT. The V gene is TRBV4-1, the J gene TRBJ1-1, with D uncertain. Germline CDR1 and CDR2: MGHRA and YSYEKL. The length of the CDR3 is 14 residues. Trimming shortened V by 0 bases and J by 5 bases, and 10 bases separated the two germline ends.